This TCR beta chain was sequenced during a study of OX40 agonist ivuxolimab in advanced cancers. Study summary: Dose-escalation patients suffered from hepatocellular carcinoma, melanoma, renal cell or head and neck cancer.

This CDR3 comprises 20 residues. From germline, CDR1 is LGHNA and CDR2 YNFKEQ. J was trimmed by 3 bases and V by 3 bases; bases with no gene match: 17. Clones were read by immunoSEQ multiplex PCR, and TCRdb kept only the in-frame ones, dropping some. The profile shows about 36,000 clones, around 90% of them singletons. The sequence was obtained from an adult with an advanced solid tumor such as melanoma, head and neck, liver or kidney cancer. The sample was CD4+ or CD8+ T cells sorted from blood, taken in a trial of the OX40 agonist ivuxolimab. V and J are TRBV4-2 and TRBJ1-4; 9 bases agree with TRBD1. CDR3 residues: CASSHTTGTGRFVANEKLFF. The DNA for the CDR3 is TGTGCCAGCAGCCATACTACCGGGACAGGGAGGTTCGTTGCTAATGAAAAACTGTTTTTT.